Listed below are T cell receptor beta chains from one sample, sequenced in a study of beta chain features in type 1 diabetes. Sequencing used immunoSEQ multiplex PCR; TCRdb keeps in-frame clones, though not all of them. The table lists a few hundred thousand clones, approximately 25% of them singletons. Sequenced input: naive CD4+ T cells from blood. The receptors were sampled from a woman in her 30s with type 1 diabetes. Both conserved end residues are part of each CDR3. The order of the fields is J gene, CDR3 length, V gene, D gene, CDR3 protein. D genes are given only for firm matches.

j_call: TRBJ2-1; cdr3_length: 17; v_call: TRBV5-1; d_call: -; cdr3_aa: CASSLGAGRSSYNEQFF
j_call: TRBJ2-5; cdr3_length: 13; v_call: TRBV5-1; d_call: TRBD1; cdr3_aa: CASSTGQGETQYF
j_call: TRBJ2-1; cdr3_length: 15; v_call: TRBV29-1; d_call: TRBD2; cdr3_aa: CSVARTSGGYNEQFF
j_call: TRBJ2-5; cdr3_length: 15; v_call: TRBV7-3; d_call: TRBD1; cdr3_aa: CASSPSGQGSETQYF
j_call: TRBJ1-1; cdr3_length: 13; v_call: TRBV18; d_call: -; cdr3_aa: CASSRNGGTEAFF
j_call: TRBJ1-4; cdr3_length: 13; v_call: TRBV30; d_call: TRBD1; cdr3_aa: CALLTGSDEKLFF
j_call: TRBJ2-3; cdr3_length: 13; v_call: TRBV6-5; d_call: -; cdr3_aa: CASSYRESDTQYF
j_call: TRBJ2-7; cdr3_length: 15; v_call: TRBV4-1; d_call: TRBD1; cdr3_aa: CASSPGQGPTYEQYF
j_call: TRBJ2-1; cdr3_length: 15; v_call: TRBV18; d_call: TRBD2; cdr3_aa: CASSGGTTQLRAQFF
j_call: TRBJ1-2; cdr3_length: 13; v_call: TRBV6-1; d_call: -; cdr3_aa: CASSENGGYGYTF
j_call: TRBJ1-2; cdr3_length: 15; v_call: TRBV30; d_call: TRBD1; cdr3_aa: CAWSVGFTGGYGYTF
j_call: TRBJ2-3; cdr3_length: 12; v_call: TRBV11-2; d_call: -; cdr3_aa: CASSLEGATQYF
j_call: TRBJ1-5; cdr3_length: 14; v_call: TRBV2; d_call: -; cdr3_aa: CASSGGPSNQPQHF
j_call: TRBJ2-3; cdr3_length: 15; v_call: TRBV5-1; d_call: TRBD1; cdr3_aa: CASSWGDRGTDTQYF
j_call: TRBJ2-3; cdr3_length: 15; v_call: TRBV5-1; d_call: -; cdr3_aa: CASSLAVSGQDTQYF
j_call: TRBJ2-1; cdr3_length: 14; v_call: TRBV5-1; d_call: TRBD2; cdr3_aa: CASRDLAGVYEQFF
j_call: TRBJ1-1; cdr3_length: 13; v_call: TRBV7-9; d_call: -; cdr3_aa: CASSETVNTEAFF
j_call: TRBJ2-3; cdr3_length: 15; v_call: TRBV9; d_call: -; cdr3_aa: CASSVSSDLTDTQYF
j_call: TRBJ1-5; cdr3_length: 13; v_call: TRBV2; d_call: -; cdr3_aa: CASSDQGYQPQHF
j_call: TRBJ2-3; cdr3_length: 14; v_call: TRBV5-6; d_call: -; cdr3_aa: CASSLTRRTDTQYF
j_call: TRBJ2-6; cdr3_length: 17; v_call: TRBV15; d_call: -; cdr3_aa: CATSRVAGVTGANVLTF
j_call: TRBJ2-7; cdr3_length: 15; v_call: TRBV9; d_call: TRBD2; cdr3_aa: CASSEGLAGLYEQYF
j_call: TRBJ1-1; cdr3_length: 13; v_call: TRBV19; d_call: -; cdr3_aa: CATRQDRDTEAFF
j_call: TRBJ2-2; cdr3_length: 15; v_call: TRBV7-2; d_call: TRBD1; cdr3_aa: CASSSGGAWTGELFF
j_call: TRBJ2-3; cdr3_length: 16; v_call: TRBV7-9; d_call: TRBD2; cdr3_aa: CASTRRLAGDPDTQYF
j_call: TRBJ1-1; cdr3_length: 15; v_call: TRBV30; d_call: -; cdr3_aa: CAWSVGWGGRTEAFF
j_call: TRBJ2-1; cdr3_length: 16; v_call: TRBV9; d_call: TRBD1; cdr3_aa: CASSDQQGTSWNEQFF
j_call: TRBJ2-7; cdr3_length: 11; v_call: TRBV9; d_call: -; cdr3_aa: CASSAGDEQYF
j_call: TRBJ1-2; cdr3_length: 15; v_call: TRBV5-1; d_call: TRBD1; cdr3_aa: CASRDRDREVYGYTF
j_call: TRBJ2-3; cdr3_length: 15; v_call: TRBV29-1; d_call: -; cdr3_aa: CSVFRREYGTDTQYF
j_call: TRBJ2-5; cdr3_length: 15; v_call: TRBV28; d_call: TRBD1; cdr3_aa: CASSSPGQGLETQYF
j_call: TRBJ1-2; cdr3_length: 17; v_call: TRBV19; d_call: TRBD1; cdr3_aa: CASSLGFRDRGDYGYTF